The 7 T cell receptor beta chains below all came from one sample that was sequenced in a study of cytomegalovirus exposure and HLA in healthy donors. 60 Vbeta and 13 Jbeta primers were used in PCR. Profiled with immunoSEQ multiplex PCR; TCRdb holds only in-frame clones, not every one. The table shows some 120,000 clones, with 82% occurring only once. The specimen was PBMCs. The receptors shown here come from a male donor in good health and CMV-seropositive.

This chain's CDR3 is CASSLGTSGLNEQFF. The CDR3 DNA reads TGTGCCAGCAGCTTAGGGACTAGCGGTCTCAATGAGCAGTTCTTC. V and J are TRBV7-3 and TRBJ2-1, with TRBD2 matching 11 bases. Germline V gene lookup returns CDR1 SGHTA and CDR2 FQGTGA. Losses at the gene ends were 2 bases for V and 6 bases for J; bases not matched to a gene: 3. CDR3 length: 15 residues.

The chain combines TRBV4-3 with TRBJ2-3; a possible D gene is TRBD1 (5 bases). The V gene's germline CDR1 is LGHNA and CDR2 YSLEER. There are 15 residues in the CDR3. V was pared by 0 bases and J by 0 bases, with 7 bases between. The CDR3 here is CASSQDQGSTDTQYF. CDR3 bases: TGCGCCAGCAGCCAAGATCAGGGAAGCACAGATACGCAGTATTTT.

V gene TRBV6-6 combines with J gene TRBJ2-5, with unresolved D. The J call is doubtful: the DNA matches TRBJ2-7 better. Germline lookup yields CDR1 MNHNY and CDR2 SVGAGI (reference sequence). This CDR3 has 14 amino acids. This chain's CDR3 is CASSSAGVSYEQYF. CDR3 DNA: TGTGCCAGCAGTTCGGCAGGTGTCTCCTACGAGCAGTACTTC.

This chain links TRBV7-8 with TRBJ2-5; D might be TRBD1 (6 bases). The DNA end is more similar to TRBJ2-7, so the J call may be wrong. From germline, CDR1 is SGHVS and CDR2 FQNEAQ. This CDR3 has 15 amino acids. The chain's CDR3 is CASSPNHQGIREQYF. CDR3 DNA: TGTGCCAGCAGTCCGAACCACCAGGGGATACGCGAGCAGTACTTC.

This chain uses TRBV7-8 with TRBJ2-5, with 9 positions matching TRBD2. CDR1 is SGHVS, CDR2 FQNEAQ, per germline. V shed 5 bases and J 4 bases; nucleotides not matched to a gene: 8. The CDR3 loop spans 15 amino acids. CDR3 residues: CASSISGSGGETQYF. The CDR3 nucleotides are TGTGCCAGCAGCATTAGCGGGAGCGGGGGAGAGACCCAGTACTTC.

The CDR3 loop reads CASSSFRGDTQYF. DNA for the CDR3: TGTGCCAGCAGCTCTTTCAGGGGAGATACGCAGTATTTT. The J gene is TRBJ2-3, the V gene TRBV7-2, with D perhaps matching TRBD1 (6 bases). CDR3 size: 13 residues. Germline lookup yields CDR1 SGHTA and CDR2 FQGNSA. V lost 4 bases, J lost 5 bases, and 10 bases lay in between.

The chain joins TRBV25-1 to TRBJ2-1; 7 nucleotides align to TRBD2. Germline CDR1 reads MGHDK; CDR2 reads SYGVNS. J gave up 1 base and V 5 bases, and 8 bases lay outside the gene matches. CDR3 length: 16 amino acids. The DNA of the CDR3 is TGTGCCAGCAGTTCCCGTAGCGGGCGATCCTACAATGAGCAGTTCTTC. Encoded protein: CASSSRSGRSYNEQFF.